The sequence of this T cell receptor (beta chain) was determined in a study of T cell clonotyping in hematopoietic cell transplantation. Only in-frame clones appear in the TCRdb table, and some are missing; sequencing was by immunoSEQ multiplex PCR. The sample lists some 29,000 clones; 92% were seen once. Study results and limitations: Recipient TCR diversity dropped after transplant; expanded clonotypes rose from day 30 to 180. At the given depth, recipient repertoires were over 97% de novo clonotypes. Cells were unsorted, so CD4 and CD8 contributions were not separated.

Samples: about 28 days before transplant, then days 30, 100 and 180 after. Trimming cost V 6 bases and J 7 bases, with 16 bases left between them. The CDR3 covers 15 residues. Germline lookup yields CDR1 MNHEY and CDR2 SVGAGI. With respect to this clone: Its matching antigen is unknown.

This material consisted of PBMCs, taken 100 days after allogeneic stem cell transplant. The genes are TRBV6-5 and TRBJ1-6; a weak D match, TRBD1 (6 bases). This receptor was identified in a female patient aged 50-65 years who had an allogeneic stem cell transplant from a related donor, so the T cells may come from the graft donor. Some clones in this sample may be carry-over from other donors' samples. The CDR3 sequence is CASRQGTRTNSPLHF. CDR3 DNA sequence: TGTGCCAGCAGACAGGGAACCCGTACGAATTCACCCCTCCACTTT.